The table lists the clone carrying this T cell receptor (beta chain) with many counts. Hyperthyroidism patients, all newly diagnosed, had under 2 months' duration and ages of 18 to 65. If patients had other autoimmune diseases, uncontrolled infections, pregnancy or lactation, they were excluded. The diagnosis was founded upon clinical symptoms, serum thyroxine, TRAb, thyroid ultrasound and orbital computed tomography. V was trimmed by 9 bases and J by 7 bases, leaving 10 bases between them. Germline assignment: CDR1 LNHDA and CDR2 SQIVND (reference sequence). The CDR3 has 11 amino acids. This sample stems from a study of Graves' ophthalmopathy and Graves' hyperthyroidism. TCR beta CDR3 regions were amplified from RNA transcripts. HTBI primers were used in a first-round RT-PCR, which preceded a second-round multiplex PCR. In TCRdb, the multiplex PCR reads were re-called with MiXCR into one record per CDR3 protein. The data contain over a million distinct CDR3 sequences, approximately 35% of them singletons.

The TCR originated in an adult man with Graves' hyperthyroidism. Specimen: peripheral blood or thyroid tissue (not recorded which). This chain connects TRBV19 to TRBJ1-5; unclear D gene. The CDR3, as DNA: TGTGCCAGAAATAAGGGACAGCCCCAGCATTTT. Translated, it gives CARNKGQPQHF.